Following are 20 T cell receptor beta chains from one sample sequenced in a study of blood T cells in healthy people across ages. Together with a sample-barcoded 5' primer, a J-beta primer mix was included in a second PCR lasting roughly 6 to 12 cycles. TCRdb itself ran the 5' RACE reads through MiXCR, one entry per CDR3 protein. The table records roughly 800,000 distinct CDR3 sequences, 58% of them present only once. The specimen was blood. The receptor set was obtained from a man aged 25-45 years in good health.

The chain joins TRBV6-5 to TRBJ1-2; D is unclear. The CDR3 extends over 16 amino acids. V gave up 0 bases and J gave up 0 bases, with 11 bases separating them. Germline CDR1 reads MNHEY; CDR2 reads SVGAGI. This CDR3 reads CASSYSSASSNYGYTF. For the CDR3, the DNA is TGTGCCAGCAGTTACTCATCCGCGAGCTCTAACTATGGCTACACCTTC.

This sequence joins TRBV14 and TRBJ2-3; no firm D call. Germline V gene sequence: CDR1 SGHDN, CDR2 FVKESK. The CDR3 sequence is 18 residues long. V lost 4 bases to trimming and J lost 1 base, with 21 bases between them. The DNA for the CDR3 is TGTGCCAGCAGCCGAGACCCATTGTGGGATGACCGCACAGATACGCAGTATTTT. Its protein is CASSRDPLWDDRTDTQYF.

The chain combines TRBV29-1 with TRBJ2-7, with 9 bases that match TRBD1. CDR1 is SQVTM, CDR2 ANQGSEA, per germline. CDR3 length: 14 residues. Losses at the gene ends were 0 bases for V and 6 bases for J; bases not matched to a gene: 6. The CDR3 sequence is CSVEETGGKTEQYF. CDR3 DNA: TGCAGCGTTGAAGAGACAGGGGGGAAGACCGAGCAGTACTTC.

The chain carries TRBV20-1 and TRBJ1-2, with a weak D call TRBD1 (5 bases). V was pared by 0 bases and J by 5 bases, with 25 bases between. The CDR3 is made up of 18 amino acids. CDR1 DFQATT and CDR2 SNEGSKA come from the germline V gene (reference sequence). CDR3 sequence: CSARDRWGGFLGDYGYTF. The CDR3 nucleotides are TGCAGTGCTAGAGATCGATGGGGCGGCTTCCTTGGGGATTATGGCTACACCTTC.

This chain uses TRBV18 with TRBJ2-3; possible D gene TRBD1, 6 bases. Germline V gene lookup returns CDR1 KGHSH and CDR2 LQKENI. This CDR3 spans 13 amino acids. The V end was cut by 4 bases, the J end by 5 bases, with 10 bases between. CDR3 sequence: CASSLQGQDTQYF. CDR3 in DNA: TGTGCCAGCTCACTTCAGGGGCAAGATACGCAGTATTTT. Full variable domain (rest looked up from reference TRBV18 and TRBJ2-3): NAGVMQNPRHLVRRRGQEARLRCSPMKGHSHVYWYRQLPEEGLKFMVYLQKENIIDESGMPKERFSAEFPKEGPSILRIQQVVRGDSAAYFCASSLQGQDTQYFGPGTRLTVL.

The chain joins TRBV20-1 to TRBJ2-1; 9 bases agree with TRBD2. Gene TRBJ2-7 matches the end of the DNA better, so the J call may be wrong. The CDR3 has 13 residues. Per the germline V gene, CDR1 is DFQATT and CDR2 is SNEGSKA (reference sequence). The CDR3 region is CSVKRGDYNEQYF. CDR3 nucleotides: TGCAGTGTTAAGCGGGGGGACTACAATGAGCAGTACTTC.

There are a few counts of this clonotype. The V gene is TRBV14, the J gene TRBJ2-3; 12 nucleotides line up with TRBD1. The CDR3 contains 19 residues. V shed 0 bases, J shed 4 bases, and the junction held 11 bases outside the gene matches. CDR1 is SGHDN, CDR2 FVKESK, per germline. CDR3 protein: CASSQDWGTGGSPPDTQYF. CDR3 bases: TGTGCCAGCAGCCAAGATTGGGGGACAGGGGGCAGTCCTCCAGATACGCAGTATTTT.

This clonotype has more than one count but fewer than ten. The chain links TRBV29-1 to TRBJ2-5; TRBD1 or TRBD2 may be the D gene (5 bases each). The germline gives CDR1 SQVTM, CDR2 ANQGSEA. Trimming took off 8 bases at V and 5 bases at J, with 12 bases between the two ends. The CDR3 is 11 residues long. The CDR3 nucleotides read TGCAGCTGGCGCTGGGGGGAGACCCAGTACTTC. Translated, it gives CSWRWGETQYF.

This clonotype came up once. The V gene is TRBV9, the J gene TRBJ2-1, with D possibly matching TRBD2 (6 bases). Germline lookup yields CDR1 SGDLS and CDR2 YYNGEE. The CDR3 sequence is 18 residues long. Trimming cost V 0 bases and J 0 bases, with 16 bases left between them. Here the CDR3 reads CASSVVPGLTFSYNEQFF. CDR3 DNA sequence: TGTGCCAGCAGCGTAGTACCCGGACTAACCTTCTCCTACAATGAGCAGTTCTTC.

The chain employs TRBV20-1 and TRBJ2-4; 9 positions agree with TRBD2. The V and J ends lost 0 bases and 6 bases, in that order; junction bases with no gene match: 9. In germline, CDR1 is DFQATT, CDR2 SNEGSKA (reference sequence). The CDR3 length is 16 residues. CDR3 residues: CSARDRAGGPVNIQYF. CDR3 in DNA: TGCAGTGCTAGAGATCGGGCGGGGGGGCCGGTAAACATTCAGTACTTC.

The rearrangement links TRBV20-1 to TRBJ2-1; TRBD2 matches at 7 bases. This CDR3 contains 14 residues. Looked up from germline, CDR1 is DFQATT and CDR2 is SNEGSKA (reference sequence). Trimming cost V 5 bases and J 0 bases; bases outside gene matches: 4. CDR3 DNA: TGCAGTGCTTTACTAGCGAGCTCCTACAATGAGCAGTTCTTC. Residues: CSALLASSYNEQFF.

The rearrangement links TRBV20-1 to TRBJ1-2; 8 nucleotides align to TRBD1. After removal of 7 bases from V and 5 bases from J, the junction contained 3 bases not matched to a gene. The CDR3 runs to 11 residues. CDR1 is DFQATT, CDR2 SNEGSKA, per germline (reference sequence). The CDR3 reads CSGGQEYGYTF. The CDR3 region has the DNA TGCAGTGGGGGACAGGAGTATGGCTACACCTTC.

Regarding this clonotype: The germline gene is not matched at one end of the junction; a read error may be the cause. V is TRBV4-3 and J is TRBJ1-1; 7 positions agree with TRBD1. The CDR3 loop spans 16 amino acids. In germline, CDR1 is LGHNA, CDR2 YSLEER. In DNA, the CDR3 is TGCACCAGCAGCTGGGGGCTGGGGACAGAGAACACTGAAGCTTTCTTT. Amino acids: CTSSWGLGTENTEAFF.

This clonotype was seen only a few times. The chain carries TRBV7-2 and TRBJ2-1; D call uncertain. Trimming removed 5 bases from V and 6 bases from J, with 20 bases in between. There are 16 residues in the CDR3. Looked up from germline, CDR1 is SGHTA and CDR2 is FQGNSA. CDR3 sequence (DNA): TGTGCCAGCAGCACCTCCACGGCAGATCCCCCCAATGAGCAGTTCTTC. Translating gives CASSTSTADPPNEQFF.

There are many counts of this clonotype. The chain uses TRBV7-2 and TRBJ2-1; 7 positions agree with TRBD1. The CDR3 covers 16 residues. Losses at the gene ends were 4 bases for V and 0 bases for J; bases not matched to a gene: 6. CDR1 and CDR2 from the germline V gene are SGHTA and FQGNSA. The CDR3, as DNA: TGTGCCAGCAGCTCGGTTCAGGGGGTCTCCTACAATGAGCAGTTCTTC. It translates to CASSSVQGVSYNEQFF.

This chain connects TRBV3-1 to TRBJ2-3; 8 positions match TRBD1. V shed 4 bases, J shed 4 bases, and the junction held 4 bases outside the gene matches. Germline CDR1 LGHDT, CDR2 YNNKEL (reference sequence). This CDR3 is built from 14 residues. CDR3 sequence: CASSLGTGPDTQYF. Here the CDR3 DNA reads TGTGCCAGCAGCCTTGGGACAGGACCAGATACGCAGTATTTT.

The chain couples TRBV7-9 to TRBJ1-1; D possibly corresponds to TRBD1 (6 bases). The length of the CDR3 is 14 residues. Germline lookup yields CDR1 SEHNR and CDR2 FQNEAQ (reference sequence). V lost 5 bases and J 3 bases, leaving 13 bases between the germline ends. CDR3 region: CASSKDTGHTEAFF. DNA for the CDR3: TGTGCCAGCAGCAAGGACACAGGGCACACTGAAGCTTTCTTT.

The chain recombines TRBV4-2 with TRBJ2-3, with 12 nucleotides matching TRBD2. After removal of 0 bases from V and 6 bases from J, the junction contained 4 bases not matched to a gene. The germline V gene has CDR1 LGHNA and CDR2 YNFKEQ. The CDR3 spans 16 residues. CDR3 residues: CASSQELAGGPDTQYF. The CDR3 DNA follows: TGTGCCAGCAGCCAAGAGCTAGCGGGGGGGCCCGATACGCAGTATTTT.

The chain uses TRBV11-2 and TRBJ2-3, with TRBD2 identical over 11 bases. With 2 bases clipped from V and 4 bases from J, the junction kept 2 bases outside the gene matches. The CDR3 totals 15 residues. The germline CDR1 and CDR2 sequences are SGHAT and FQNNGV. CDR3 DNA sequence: TGTGCCAGCAGCTTACTAGCGGGGGGCCCAGATACGCAGTATTTT. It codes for CASSLLAGGPDTQYF.

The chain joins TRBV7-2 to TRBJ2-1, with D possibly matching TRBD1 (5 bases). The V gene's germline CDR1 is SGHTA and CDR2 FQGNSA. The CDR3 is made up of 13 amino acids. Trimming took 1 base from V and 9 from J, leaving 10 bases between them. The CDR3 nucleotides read TGTGCCAGCAGCTTAGAAAGGGGCCGTGAGCAGTTCTTC. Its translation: CASSLERGREQFF.